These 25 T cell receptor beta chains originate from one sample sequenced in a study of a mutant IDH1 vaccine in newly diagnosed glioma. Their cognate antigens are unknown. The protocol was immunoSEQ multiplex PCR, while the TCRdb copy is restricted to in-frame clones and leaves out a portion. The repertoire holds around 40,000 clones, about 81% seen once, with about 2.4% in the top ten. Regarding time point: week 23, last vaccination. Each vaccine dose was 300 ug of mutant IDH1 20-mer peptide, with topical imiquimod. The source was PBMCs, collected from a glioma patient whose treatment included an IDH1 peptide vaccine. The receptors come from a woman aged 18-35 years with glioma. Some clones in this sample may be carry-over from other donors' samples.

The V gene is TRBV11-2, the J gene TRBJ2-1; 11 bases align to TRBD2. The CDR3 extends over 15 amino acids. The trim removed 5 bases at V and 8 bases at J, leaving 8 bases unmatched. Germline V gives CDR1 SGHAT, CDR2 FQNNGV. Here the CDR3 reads CASSRTSGSVYEQFF. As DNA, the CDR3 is TGTGCCAGCAGCCGCACTAGCGGGAGTGTCTATGAGCAGTTCTTC.

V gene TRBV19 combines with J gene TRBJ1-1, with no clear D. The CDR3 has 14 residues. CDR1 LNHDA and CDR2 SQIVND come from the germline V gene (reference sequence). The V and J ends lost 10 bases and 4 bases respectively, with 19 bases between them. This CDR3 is CATHQYSLPTEAFF. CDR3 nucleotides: TGTGCCACTCACCAATACTCTCTTCCCACTGAAGCTTTCTTT.

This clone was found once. The CDR3 sequence is CAISEPQNPNTEAFF. CDR3 coding DNA: TGTGCCATCAGTGAGCCTCAAAACCCGAACACTGAAGCTTTCTTT. This chain connects TRBV10-3 to TRBJ1-1; D unclear. Germline V CDR1 and CDR2: ENHRY, SYGVKD. The length of the CDR3 is 15 residues. The V end was cut by 2 bases, the J end by 1 base, with 11 bases between.

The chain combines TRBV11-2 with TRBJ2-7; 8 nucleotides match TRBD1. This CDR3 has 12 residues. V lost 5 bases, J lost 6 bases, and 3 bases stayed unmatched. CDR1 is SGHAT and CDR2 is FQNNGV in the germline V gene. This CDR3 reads CASSPGGAEQYF. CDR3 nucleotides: TGTGCCAGCAGCCCAGGGGGCGCCGAGCAGTACTTC.

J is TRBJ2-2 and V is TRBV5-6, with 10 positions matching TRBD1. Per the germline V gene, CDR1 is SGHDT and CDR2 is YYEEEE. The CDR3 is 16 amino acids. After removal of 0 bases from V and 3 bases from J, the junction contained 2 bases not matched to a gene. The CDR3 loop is CASSLVGQGDTGELFF. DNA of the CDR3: TGTGCCAGCAGCTTGGTAGGACAGGGGGACACCGGGGAGCTGTTTTTT.

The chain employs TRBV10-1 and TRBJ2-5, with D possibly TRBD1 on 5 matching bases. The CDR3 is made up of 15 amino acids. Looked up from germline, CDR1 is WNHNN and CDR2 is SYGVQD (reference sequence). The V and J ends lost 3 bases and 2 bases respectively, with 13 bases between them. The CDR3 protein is CASSEGPRDQETQYF. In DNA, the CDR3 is TGCGCCAGCAGTGAAGGCCCCAGGGATCAAGAGACCCAGTACTTC.

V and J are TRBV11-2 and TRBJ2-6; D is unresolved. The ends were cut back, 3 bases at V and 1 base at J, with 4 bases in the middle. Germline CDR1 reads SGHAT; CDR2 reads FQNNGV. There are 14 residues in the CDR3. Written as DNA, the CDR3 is TGTGCCAGCAGCTTGGGATCTGGGGCCAACGTCCTGACTTTC. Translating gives CASSLGSGANVLTF.

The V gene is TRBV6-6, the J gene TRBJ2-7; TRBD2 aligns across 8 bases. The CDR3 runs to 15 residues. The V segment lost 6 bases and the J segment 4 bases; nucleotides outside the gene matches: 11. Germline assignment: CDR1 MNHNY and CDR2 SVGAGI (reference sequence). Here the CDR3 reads CASSPDAGGKYEQYF. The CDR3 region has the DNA TGTGCCAGCAGCCCGGACGCGGGGGGCAAATACGAGCAGTACTTC.

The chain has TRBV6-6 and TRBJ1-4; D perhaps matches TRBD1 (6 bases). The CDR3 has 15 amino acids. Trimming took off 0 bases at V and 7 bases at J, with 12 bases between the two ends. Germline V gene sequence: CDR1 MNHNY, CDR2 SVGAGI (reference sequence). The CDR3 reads CASSYSPGEVEKLFF. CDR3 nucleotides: TGTGCCAGCAGTTACTCGCCAGGGGAGGTTGAAAAACTGTTTTTT.

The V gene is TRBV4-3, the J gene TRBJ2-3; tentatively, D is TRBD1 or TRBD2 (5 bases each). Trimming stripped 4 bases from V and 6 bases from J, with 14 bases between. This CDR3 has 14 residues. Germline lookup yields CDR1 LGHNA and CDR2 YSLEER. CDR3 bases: TGCGCCAGCAGCCGCTTTGGGGGTGGGGATACGCAGTATTTT. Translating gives CASSRFGGGDTQYF.

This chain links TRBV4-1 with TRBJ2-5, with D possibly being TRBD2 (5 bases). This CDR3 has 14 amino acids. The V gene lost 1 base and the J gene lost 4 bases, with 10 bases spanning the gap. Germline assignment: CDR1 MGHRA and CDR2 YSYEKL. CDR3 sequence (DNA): TGCGCCAGCAGCCAAGCCCTAGCCCCAGAGACCCAGTACTTC. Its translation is CASSQALAPETQYF.

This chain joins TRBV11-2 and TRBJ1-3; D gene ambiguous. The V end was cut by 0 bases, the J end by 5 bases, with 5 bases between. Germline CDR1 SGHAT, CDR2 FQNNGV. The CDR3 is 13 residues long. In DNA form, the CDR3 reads TGTGCCAGCAGCTTAGATAACCGAAACACCATATATTTT. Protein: CASSLDNRNTIYF.

The CDR3 nucleotides are TGTGCCAGCAGCTTAGACGGAGCGGGGAGCTACGAGCAGTACTTC. It translates to CASSLDGAGSYEQYF. J is TRBJ2-7 and V is TRBV7-2; 7 bases line up with TRBD2. V gave up 1 base and J gave up 3 bases; unmatched junction bases: 6. The CDR3 contains 15 residues. Germline lookup yields CDR1 SGHTA and CDR2 FQGNSA.

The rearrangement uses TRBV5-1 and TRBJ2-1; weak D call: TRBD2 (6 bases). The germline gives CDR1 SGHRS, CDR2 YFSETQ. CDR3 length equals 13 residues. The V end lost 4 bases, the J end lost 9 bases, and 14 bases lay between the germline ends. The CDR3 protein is CASSRAGNIEQFF. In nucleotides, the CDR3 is TGCGCCAGCAGCCGGGCGGGGAATATTGAGCAGTTCTTC. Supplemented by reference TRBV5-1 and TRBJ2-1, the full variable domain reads KAGVTQTPRYLIKTRGQQVTLSCSPISGHRSVSWYQQTPGQGLQFLFEYFSETQRNKGNFPGRFSGRQFSNSRSEMNVSTLELGDSALYLCASSRAGNIEQFFGPGTRLTVL.

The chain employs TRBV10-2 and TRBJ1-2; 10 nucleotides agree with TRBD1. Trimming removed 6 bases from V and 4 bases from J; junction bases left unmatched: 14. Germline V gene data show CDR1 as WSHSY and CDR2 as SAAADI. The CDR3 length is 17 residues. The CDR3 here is CASRGGTGDSPFYGYTF. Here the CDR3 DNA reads TGCGCCAGCAGGGGGGGGACAGGGGACTCCCCCTTCTATGGCTACACCTTC.

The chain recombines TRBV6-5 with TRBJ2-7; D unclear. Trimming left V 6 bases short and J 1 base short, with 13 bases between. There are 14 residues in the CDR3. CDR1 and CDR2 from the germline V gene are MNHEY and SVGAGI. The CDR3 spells CASSHRGESYEQYF. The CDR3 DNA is TGTGCCAGCAGCCACAGAGGAGAATCCTACGAGCAGTACTTC.

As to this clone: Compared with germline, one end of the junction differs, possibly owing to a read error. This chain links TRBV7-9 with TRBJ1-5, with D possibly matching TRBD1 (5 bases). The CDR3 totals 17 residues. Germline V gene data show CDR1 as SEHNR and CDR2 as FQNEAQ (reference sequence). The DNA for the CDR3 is TGTGCCAGCAGCCTAGCTCGAGGAGGGGTCACCAATCAGCCCCAGCATTTT. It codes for CASSLARGGVTNQPQHF.

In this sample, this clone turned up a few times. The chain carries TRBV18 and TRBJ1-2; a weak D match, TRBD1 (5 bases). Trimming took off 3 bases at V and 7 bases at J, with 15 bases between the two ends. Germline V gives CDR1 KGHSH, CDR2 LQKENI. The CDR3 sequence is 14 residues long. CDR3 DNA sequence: TGTGCCAGCTCACCTTCCTCCGGGACGATTGGCTACACCTTC. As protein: CASSPSSGTIGYTF.

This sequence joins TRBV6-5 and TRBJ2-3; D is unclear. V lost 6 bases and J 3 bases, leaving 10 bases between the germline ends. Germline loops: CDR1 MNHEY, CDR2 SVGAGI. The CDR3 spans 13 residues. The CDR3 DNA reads TGTGCCAGCAGACTCCTAGGAACAGATACGCAGTATTTT. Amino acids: CASRLLGTDTQYF.

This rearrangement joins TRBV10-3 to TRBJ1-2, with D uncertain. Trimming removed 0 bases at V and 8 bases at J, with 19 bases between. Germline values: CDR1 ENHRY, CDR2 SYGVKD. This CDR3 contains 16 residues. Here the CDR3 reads CAISESTNSRIQGYTF. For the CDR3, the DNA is TGTGCCATCAGTGAGTCGACCAACTCCCGAATTCAAGGCTACACCTTC.

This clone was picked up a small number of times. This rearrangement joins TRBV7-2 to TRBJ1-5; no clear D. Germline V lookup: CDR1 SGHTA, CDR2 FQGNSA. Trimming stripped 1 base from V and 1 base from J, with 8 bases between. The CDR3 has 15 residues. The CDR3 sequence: CASSLVVGSNQPQHF. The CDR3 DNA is TGTGCCAGCAGCTTAGTGGTAGGAAGCAATCAGCCCCAGCATTTT.

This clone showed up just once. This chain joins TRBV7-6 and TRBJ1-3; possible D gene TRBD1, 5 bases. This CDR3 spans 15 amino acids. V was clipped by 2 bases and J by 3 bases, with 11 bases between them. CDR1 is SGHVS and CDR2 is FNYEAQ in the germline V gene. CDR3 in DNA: TGTGCCAGCAGCTTATTGACAGTAATTGGAAACACCATATATTTT. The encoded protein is CASSLLTVIGNTIYF.

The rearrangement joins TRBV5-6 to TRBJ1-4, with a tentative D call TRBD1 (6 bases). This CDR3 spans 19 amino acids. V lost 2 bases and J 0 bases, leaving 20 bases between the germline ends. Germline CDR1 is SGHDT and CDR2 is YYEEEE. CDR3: CASSFQTGHRWATNEKLFF. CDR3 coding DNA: TGTGCCAGCAGCTTCCAAACAGGGCATCGGTGGGCAACTAATGAAAAACTGTTTTTT.

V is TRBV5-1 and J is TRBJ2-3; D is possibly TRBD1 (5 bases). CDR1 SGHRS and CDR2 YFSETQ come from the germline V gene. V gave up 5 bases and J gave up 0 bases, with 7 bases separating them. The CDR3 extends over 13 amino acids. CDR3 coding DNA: TGCGCCAGCAGACAGGACAGCACAGATACGCAGTATTTT. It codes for CASRQDSTDTQYF.

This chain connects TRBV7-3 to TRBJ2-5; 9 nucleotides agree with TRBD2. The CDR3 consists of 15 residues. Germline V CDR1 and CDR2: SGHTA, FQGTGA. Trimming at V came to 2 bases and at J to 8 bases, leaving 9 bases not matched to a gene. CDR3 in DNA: TGTGCCAGCAGCTTATGGGCGGGGGGGCCGGGAACCCAGTACTTC. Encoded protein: CASSLWAGGPGTQYF.